The 11 T cell receptor beta chains below were found in one sample sequenced in a study of Ad26.COV2.S vaccination and SARS-CoV-2 variants. The treatment denotes: around 19 received Ad26.COV2.S at low or high dose, single or two shots; 5 received placebo; per-sample allocation not given. Samples came from day 63 after the first vaccine or placebo injection. Assay: immunoSEQ multiplex PCR; the TCRdb copy retains only in-frame clones and omits some. The sample lists about 480,000 clones, roughly 87% occurring once. The input for sequencing was peripheral blood, taken in a trial of Ad26.COV2.S vaccine versus placebo. These TCRs come from a person aged 18-65 years who received the Ad26.COV2.S COVID-19 vaccine or a placebo.

The rearrangement joins TRBV27 to TRBJ1-3, with a tentative D call TRBD1 (6 bases). In germline, CDR1 is MNHEY, CDR2 SMNVEV (reference sequence). The CDR3 covers 16 residues. The V end was cut by 0 bases, the J end by 0 bases, with 9 bases between. The CDR3 reads CASSLSGGASGNTIYF. The CDR3 nucleotides read TGTGCCAGCAGTTTATCGGGGGGGGCCTCTGGAAACACCATATATTTT.

This clone has just one count. The genes are TRBV6-5 and TRBJ2-1; 10 bases fit TRBD2. J was trimmed by 4 bases and V by 6 bases; bases with no gene match: 6. The CDR3 covers 15 residues. Germline loops: CDR1 MNHEY, CDR2 SVGAGI. CDR3 nucleotide sequence: TGTGCCAGCAGGCGGACTAGCGGAGATTACAATGAGCAGTTCTTC. Protein: CASRRTSGDYNEQFF.

This chain uses TRBV28 with TRBJ2-7; D ambiguous. The CDR3 has 14 residues. Germline assignment: CDR1 MDHEN and CDR2 SYDVKM. V dropped 6 bases and J dropped 1 base, with 13 bases sitting between them. Here the CDR3 reads CASRLNVGSYEQYF. The CDR3 DNA sequence: TGTGCCAGCAGGCTAAACGTGGGGTCCTACGAGCAGTACTTC.

The V and J genes are TRBV5-4 and TRBJ1-2; TRBD1 matches at 7 bases. V shed 4 bases, J shed 6 bases, and the junction held 12 bases outside the gene matches. The CDR3 loop spans 15 amino acids. Germline lookup yields CDR1 SGHNT and CDR2 YYREEE (reference sequence). In nucleotides, the CDR3 is TGTGCCAGCAGCCCCCCGACAGGGTACGGCGATGGCTACACCTTC. Translation: CASSPPTGYGDGYTF.

This clone was picked up a small number of times. This chain links TRBV5-1 with TRBJ1-2; D may be TRBD1 (5 bases). The V end lost 4 bases, the J end lost 8 bases, and 27 bases lay between the germline ends. This CDR3 is 17 amino acids long. Germline lookup yields CDR1 SGHRS and CDR2 YFSETQ. Written as DNA, the CDR3 is TGCGCCAGCAGCGCTCTGACGGGCGAAAAGGGACGAAGAGGCTACACCTTC. It translates to CASSALTGEKGRRGYTF.

This chain connects TRBV30 to TRBJ1-3; no clear D gene. This CDR3 is 17 amino acids long. CDR1 and CDR2 (germline): GTSNPN, SVGIG (reference sequence). Deletions cut 0 bases from V and 0 bases from J, with 15 bases between. Here the CDR3 reads CAWSVLGLGFSGNTIYF. The CDR3 DNA follows: TGTGCCTGGAGTGTACTTGGGTTGGGATTCTCTGGAAACACCATATATTTT.

This rearrangement joins TRBV11-2 to TRBJ2-1; TRBD2 agrees at 14 bases. V shed 2 bases, J shed 15 bases, and the junction held 9 bases outside the gene matches. The CDR3 covers 15 residues. Germline CDR1 and CDR2: SGHAT and FQNNGV. The CDR3 sequence is CASSLTGTSGSVGFF. In nucleotides, the CDR3 is TGTGCCAGCAGCTTAACCGGGACTAGCGGGAGTGTGGGGTTCTTC.

The chain joins TRBV2 to TRBJ1-4; no reliable D call. The CDR3 extends over 13 amino acids. Looked up from germline, CDR1 is SNHLY and CDR2 is FYNNEI. The V end lost 7 bases, the J end lost 6 bases, and 12 bases lay between the germline ends. The CDR3 here is CASTEGGYEKLFF. CDR3 sequence (DNA): TGTGCCAGCACGGAGGGAGGGTATGAAAAACTGTTTTTT.

The V call is TRBV7-2, the J call TRBJ1-4; no reliable D call. The germline gives CDR1 SGHTA, CDR2 FQGNSA. The V end lost 5 bases, the J end lost 8 bases, and 12 bases lay between the germline ends. This CDR3 region has 13 residues. The CDR3: CASSPHYVEKLFF. The CDR3 coding sequence is TGTGCCAGCAGCCCCCATTATGTCGAAAAACTGTTTTTT.

The chain recombines TRBV18 with TRBJ2-1, with 10 bases that match TRBD2. The CDR3 totals 18 residues. V gave up 6 bases and J gave up 0 bases; unmatched junction bases: 11. Germline CDR1 reads KGHSH; CDR2 reads LQKENI. The CDR3 sequence is CASSPSGSMVVSYNEQFF. The CDR3 DNA follows: TGTGCCAGCTCCCCTAGCGGGAGCATGGTGGTCTCCTACAATGAGCAGTTCTTC.

The rearrangement joins TRBV5-6 to TRBJ2-3; D not certain. The CDR3 has 16 amino acids. The germline gives CDR1 SGHDT, CDR2 YYEEEE. The V end lost 4 bases, the J end lost 5 bases, and 20 bases lay between the germline ends. This chain's CDR3 is CASSPEPRAHIDTQYF. Written as DNA, the CDR3 is TGTGCCAGCAGCCCGGAACCGAGAGCACATATAGATACGCAGTATTTT.